This T cell receptor beta chain originates from a study of cytomegalovirus exposure and HLA in healthy donors. Study observations and caveats: Accounts indicate the classifier identified cytomegalovirus status with strong specificity and sensitivity.

Concerning this clone itself: Its antigen is not identified.

The PCR was carried out with 60 Vbeta primers and 13 Jbeta primers. Method: immunoSEQ multiplex PCR; TCRdb's copy keeps in-frame clones and lacks some. The table has fewer than 120,000 clones, 86% seen once. V dropped 5 bases and J dropped 1 base, with 7 bases sitting between them. Germline loops: CDR1 KGHSH, CDR2 LQKENI. This CDR3 has 13 residues. The chain recombines TRBV18 with TRBJ2-3, with no clear D. Sequenced sample: PBMCs. The sequence came from a middle-aged man in good health and CMV-seronegative. Here the CDR3 reads CASSSVGTDTQYF. The CDR3 nucleotides read TGTGCCAGCTCATCCGTCGGCACAGATACGCAGTATTTT.